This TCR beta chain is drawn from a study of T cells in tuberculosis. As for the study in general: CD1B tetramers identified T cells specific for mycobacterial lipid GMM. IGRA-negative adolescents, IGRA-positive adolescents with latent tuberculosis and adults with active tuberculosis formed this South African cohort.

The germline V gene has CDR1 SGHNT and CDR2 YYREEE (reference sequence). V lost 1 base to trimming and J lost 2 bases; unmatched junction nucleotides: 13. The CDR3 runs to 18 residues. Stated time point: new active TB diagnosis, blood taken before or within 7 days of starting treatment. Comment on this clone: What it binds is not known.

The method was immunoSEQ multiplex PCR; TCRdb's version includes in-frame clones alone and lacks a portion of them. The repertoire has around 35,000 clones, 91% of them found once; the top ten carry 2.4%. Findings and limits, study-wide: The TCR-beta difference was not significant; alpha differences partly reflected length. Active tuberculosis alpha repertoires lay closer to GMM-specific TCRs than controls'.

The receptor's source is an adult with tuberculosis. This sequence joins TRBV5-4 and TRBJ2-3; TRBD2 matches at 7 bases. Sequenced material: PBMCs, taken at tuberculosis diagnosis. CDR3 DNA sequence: TGTGCCAGCAGCTTGTGGGGTGGCGGGGGAGCCCACACAGATACGCAGTATTTT. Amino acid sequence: CASSLWGGGGAHTDTQYF.